Listed below are T cell receptor beta chains from one sample, sequenced in a study of blood T cell repertoires in COVID-19. Profiled with immunoSEQ multiplex PCR; TCRdb holds only in-frame clones, not every one. The data show about 70,000 clones, roughly 83% seen once. Material for sequencing was peripheral blood. The receptors here all came from a man younger than 45 with COVID-19, enrolled during active disease. CDR3s include the opening cysteine and the closing phenylalanine or tryptophan. D genes are given only for firm matches. Size tells how often a clone was seen (once, few, many) or the class of an expanded clone, and some rows leave it out.

>NA|TRBV4-3|TRBJ1-6|16|TRBD1
CASSQLTGTANSPLHF
TGCGCCAGCAGCCAACTGACCGGGACAGCGAATTCACCCCTCCACTTT
>NA|TRBV5-4|TRBJ2-1|15|TRBD2
CASSRGTSEYNEQFF
TGTGCCAGCAGCCGCGGGACTAGCGAGTACAATGAGCAGTTCTTC
>NA|TRBV27|TRBJ1-1|14|TRBD1
CASSLGTGGTEAFF
TGTGCCAGCAGTTTAGGGACAGGGGGCACTGAAGCTTTCTTT
>NA|TRBV7-3|TRBJ1-1|17|TRBD1
CASSLHPPGGGGTEAFF
TGTGCCAGCAGCCTTCATCCGCCAGGGGGTGGAGGCACTGAAGCTTTCTTT
>NA|TRBV15|TRBJ2-1|18|TRBD2
CATSRAGLAGAFGNEQFF
TGTGCCACCAGCAGAGCGGGACTAGCGGGAGCATTTGGGAATGAGCAGTTCTTC
>NA|TRBV28|TRBJ2-5|16|NA
CASSSDTTAYQETQYF
TGTGCCAGCAGCTCCGATACGACAGCTTACCAAGAGACCCAGTACTTC
>NA|TRBV12-3/TRBV12-4|TRBJ1-1|13|NA
CASSIQGRTEAFF
TGTGCCAGCAGCATACAGGGAAGGACTGAAGCTTTCTTT
>NA|TRBV4-1|TRBJ2-5|16|NA
CASSQDGLTSGETQYF
TGCGCCAGCAGCCAAGACGGACTGACTAGTGGAGAGACCCAGTACTTC
>NA|TRBV7-9|TRBJ2-3|14|NA
CASSLANLADTQYF
TGTGCCAGCAGCTTAGCTAACCTAGCAGATACGCAGTATTTT
>NA|TRBV30|TRBJ2-3|14|NA
CAWRPPGLTDTQYF
TGTGCCTGGAGACCCCCAGGGCTCACAGATACGCAGTATTTT
>NA|TRBV19|TRBJ1-1|13|NA
CASSVDTNTEAFF
TGTGCCAGTAGTGTCGACACCAACACTGAAGCTTTCTTT
>NA|TRBV5-6|TRBJ1-3|15|NA
CASSLGRGPGNTIYF
TGTGCCAGCAGTCTTGGTCGAGGGCCTGGAAACACCATATATTTT
>NA|TRBV19|TRBJ2-1|15|TRBD2
CASSMVAGVYNEQFF
TGTGCCAGTAGTATGGTAGCGGGAGTTTACAATGAGCAGTTCTTC
>few|TRBV9|TRBJ2-3|17|TRBD1
CASSAGMTGGESDTQYF
TGTGCCAGCAGCGCAGGGATGACAGGGGGCGAATCGGATACGCAGTATTTT
>NA|TRBV28|TRBJ1-4|14|NA
CASREGGSNEKLFF
TGTGCCAGCAGGGAGGGAGGGAGTAATGAAAAACTGTTTTTT
>NA|TRBV28|TRBJ2-7|14|NA
CASRERQTTYEQYF
TGTGCCAGCAGAGAGAGACAGACCACCTACGAGCAGTACTTC
>NA|TRBV7-9|TRBJ2-5|14|TRBD2
CASRPGLASETQYF
TGTGCCAGCAGACCTGGACTAGCGAGTGAGACCCAGTACTTC
>NA|TRBV9|TRBJ2-2|15|TRBD2
CASSTSGSGTGELFF
TGTGCCAGCAGCACTAGCGGGAGCGGGACCGGGGAGCTGTTTTTT
>NA|TRBV27|TRBJ1-2|15|NA
CASSLSPTGNYGYTF
TGTGCCAGCAGTTTATCCCCGACAGGTAACTATGGCTACACCTTC
>NA|TRBV25-1|TRBJ1-5|15|TRBD1
CASSEGQGSNQPQHF
TGTGCCAGCAGTGAGGGACAGGGAAGCAATCAGCCCCAGCATTTT
>NA|TRBV7-9|TRBJ1-3|17|NA
CASSFGTQFFSGNTIYF
TGTGCCAGCAGCTTTGGGACACAATTTTTCTCTGGAAACACCATATATTTT
>NA|TRBV30|TRBJ1-1|15|TRBD1
CALGDRGRVRTEAFF
TGTGCCTTGGGGGACAGGGGGCGCGTACGGACTGAAGCTTTCTTT
>NA|TRBV29-1|TRBJ2-3|16|TRBD2
CSVEPTSRGSTDTQYF
TGCAGCGTTGAGCCCACTTCCCGCGGGAGTACAGATACGCAGTATTTT
>NA|TRBV28|TRBJ1-2|14|NA
CASKSGASPYGYTF
TGTGCCAGCAAATCAGGGGCCAGTCCCTATGGCTACACCTTC
>NA|TRBV5-1|TRBJ1-2|13|TRBD1
CASSLYPGGGYTF
TGCGCCAGCAGCTTGTACCCAGGGGGAGGCTACACCTTC
>NA|TRBV30|TRBJ2-3|14|NA
CAYDRGLSTDTQYF
TGTGCCTACGACAGGGGACTAAGCACAGATACGCAGTATTTT
>once|TRBV27|TRBJ2-1|16|TRBD2
CASSLSSLAEYNEQFF
TGTGCCAGCAGTTTATCGAGTCTAGCGGAGTACAATGAGCAGTTCTTC
>NA|TRBV7-9|TRBJ1-2|14|TRBD1
CASSPGTGPYGYTF
TGTGCCAGCAGCCCCGGGACAGGACCTTATGGCTACACCTTC
>NA|TRBV19|TRBJ1-4|14|NA
CASSMSLATEKLFF
TGTGCCAGTAGTATGTCCCTGGCCACAGAAAAACTGTTTTTT
>NA|TRBV1|TRBJ2-3|16|NA
CTSSRHPTSQVDTQYF
TGCACCAGCAGCCGCCATCCAACTAGCCAGGTAGATACGCAGTATTTT
>NA|TRBV6-1|TRBJ2-7|16|NA
CASSEVTWRDSYEQYF
TGTGCCAGCAGTGAAGTCACCTGGCGGGATTCGTACGAGCAGTACTTC
>NA|TRBV3-1/TRBV3-2|TRBJ2-2|15|TRBD2
CASSPSSGMNRELFF
TGTGCCAGCAGCCCCTCTAGCGGGATGAACCGGGAGCTGTTTTTT
>few|TRBV24-1|TRBJ1-1|12|TRBD1
CATSEHQGGAFF
TGTGCCACCAGTGAGCACCAGGGGGGAGCTTTCTTT
>NA|TRBV6-6|TRBJ2-1|13|NA
CASSYSLANEQFF
TGTGCCAGCAGTTACAGCCTAGCCAATGAGCAGTTCTTC
>NA|TRBV5-8|TRBJ2-7|13|TRBD1
CASSGLTGDEQYF
TGTGCCAGCAGCGGCCTGACAGGGGACGAGCAGTACTTC
>few|TRBV5-6|TRBJ1-5|14|NA
CASSFRGGGQPQHF
TGTGCCAGCAGCTTCCGGGGAGGAGGTCAGCCCCAGCATTTT
>NA|TRBV11-3|TRBJ1-4|12|NA
CASSSTDEKLFF
TGTGCCAGCAGCTCGACAGACGAAAAACTGTTTTTT
>NA|TRBV5-4|TRBJ2-7|15|NA
CASSLDAGLSYEQYF
TGTGCCAGCAGCTTGGACGCGGGCCTTTCCTACGAGCAGTACTTC
>NA|TRBV5-5|TRBJ2-3|16|TRBD2
CASSGWASGAPDTQYF
TGTGCCAGCAGCGGATGGGCTAGCGGGGCCCCGGATACGCAGTATTTT
>NA|TRBV19|TRBJ1-1|17|NA
CASSISSWEAQETEAFF
TGTGCCAGTAGTATATCCTCCTGGGAGGCCCAGGAGACTGAAGCTTTCTTT
>medium-sized|TRBV9|TRBJ2-1|16|TRBD2
CASSPRAGELSYEQFF
TGTGCCAGCAGCCCTCGAGCGGGGGAGCTTTCCTATGAGCAGTTCTTC
>NA|TRBV19|TRBJ2-4|17|TRBD1
CASSPSKARGPQNIQYF
TGTGCCAGTAGTCCTTCTAAGGCTAGGGGGCCTCAAAACATTCAGTACTTC
>NA|TRBV5-4|TRBJ2-5|15|TRBD1
CASSEQGAIQETQYF
TGTGCCAGCAGCGAACAGGGGGCTATACAAGAGACCCAGTACTTC
>NA|TRBV30|TRBJ2-7|15|TRBD1
CAWAPGTGFSYEQYF
TGTGCCTGGGCCCCCGGGACAGGCTTCTCCTACGAGCAGTACTTC
>once|TRBV10-2|TRBJ1-1|15|NA
CASSEGSAGHTEAFF
TGCGCCAGCAGCGAAGGGTCGGCAGGGCATACTGAAGCTTTCTTT
>NA|TRBV25-1|TRBJ2-1|18|NA
CASSESPAEGPSYNEQFF
TGTGCCAGCAGTGAATCCCCAGCGGAGGGACCCTCCTACAATGAGCAGTTCTTC
>few|TRBV6-5|TRBJ2-7|13|TRBD2
CASSYAGVNEQYF
TGTGCCAGCAGTTACGCGGGGGTCAACGAGCAGTACTTC
>once|TRBV7-9|TRBJ2-1|12|NA
CASSVRSNEQFF
TGTGCCAGCAGCGTCAGAAGCAATGAGCAGTTCTTC
>NA|TRBV11-2|TRBJ1-1|13|NA
CASSLAADREAFF
TGTGCCAGCAGCTTAGCGGCGGATCGTGAAGCTTTCTTT
>few|TRBV11-2|TRBJ2-7|12|TRBD1
CASSPDRGEQYF
TGTGCCAGCAGCCCGGACAGGGGCGAGCAGTACTTC
>NA|TRBV28|TRBJ2-2|14|TRBD2
CASTTGGVTGELFF
TGTGCCAGCACCACGGGGGGGGTCACCGGGGAGCTGTTTTTT